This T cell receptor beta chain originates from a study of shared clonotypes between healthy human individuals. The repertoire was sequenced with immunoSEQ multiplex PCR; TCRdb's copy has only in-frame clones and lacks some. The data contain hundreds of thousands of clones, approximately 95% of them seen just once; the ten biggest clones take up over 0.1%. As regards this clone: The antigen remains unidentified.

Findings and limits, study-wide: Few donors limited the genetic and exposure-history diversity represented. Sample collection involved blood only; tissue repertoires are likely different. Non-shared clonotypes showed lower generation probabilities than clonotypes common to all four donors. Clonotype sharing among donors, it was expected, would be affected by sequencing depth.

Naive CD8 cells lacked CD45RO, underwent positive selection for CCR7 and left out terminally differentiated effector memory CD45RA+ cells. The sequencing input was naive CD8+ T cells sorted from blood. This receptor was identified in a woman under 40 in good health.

This CDR3 is CSVEDIAGESYEQYF. The CDR3 DNA reads TGCAGCGTTGAAGATATAGCGGGGGAATCCTACGAGCAGTACTTC. The V and J genes are TRBV29-1 and TRBJ2-7; 9 nucleotides match TRBD2. This CDR3 is built from 15 residues. With 0 bases clipped from V and 1 base from J, the junction kept 4 bases outside the gene matches. Germline assignment: CDR1 SQVTM and CDR2 ANQGSEA.